This T cell receptor (beta chain) derives from a study of blood T cell repertoires in COVID-19. Overall study context: There were acute and convalescent COVID-19 samples, and they came from the United States, Italy and Spain. Sample material is recorded as cDNA or gDNA derived from T cells, B-cell-depleted T cells, or PBMCs.

Original data processing: Estimation of nucleated cell counts relied on the amplification of reference gene primers. Method: immunoSEQ multiplex PCR; TCRdb's copy keeps in-frame clones and lacks some. V and J calls and clone size are given by that table; D and trimming were obtained from the DNA. Among roughly 200,000 clones listed, 80% to 85% were seen once. Germline CDR1 and CDR2: GTSNPN and SVGIG (reference sequence). The CDR3 consists of 11 residues. Trimming stripped 7 bases from V and 9 bases from J, with 15 bases between. The sample taken for sequencing was peripheral blood. The origin of this receptor is a middle-aged man with active or convalescent COVID-19. V gene TRBV30 combines with J gene TRBJ1-2; weak D call: TRBD1 (6 bases). The CDR3 here is CASRTVPSYTF. CDR3 bases: TGTGCCTCCCGGACAGTTCCAAGCTACACCTTC.